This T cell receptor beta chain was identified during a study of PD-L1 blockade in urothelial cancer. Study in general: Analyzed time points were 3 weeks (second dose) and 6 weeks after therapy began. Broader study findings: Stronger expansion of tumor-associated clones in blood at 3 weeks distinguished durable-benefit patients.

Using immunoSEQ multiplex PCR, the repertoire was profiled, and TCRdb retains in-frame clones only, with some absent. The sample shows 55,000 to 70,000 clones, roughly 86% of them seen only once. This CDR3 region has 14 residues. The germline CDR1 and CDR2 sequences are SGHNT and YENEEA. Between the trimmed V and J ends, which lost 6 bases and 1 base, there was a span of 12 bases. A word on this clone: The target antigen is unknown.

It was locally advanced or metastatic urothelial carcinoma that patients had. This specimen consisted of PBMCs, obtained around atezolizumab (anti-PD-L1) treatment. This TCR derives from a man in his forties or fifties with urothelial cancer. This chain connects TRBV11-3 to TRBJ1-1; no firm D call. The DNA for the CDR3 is TGTGCCAGCAGTCAGGCAAGTCCGAACACTGAAGCTTTCTTT. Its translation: CASSQASPNTEAFF. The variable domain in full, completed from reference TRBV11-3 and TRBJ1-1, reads EAGVVQSPRYKIIEKKQPVAFWCNPISGHNTLYWYLQNLGQGPELLIRYENEEAVDDSQLPKDRFSAERLKGVDSTLKIQPAELGDSAVYLCASSQASPNTEAFFGQGTRLTVV.